This entry lists 15 T cell receptor beta chains sequenced from one sample in a study of a mutant IDH1 vaccine in newly diagnosed glioma. Time point noted: week 47, end of study. The content of each vaccine dose was 300 ug of mutant IDH1 20-mer peptide, and topical imiquimod accompanied it. These receptors are not linked to any known antigen. Profiling relied on immunoSEQ multiplex PCR, and the TCRdb table lists in-frame clones only, not all of them. The sample holds about 94,000 clones, 89% seen once. The sample here was PBMCs, taken from a glioma patient whose treatment included an IDH1 peptide vaccine. The receptors here all came from a woman in her forties or fifties with glioma.

The V and J genes are TRBV18 and TRBJ2-7; D perhaps matches TRBD2 (6 bases). Trimming took 3 bases from V and 0 from J, leaving 12 bases between them. This CDR3 is 15 amino acids long. CDR1 and CDR2 from the germline V gene are KGHSH and LQKENI. CDR3 sequence reads: CASSPRRDSSYEQYF. In DNA, the CDR3 is TGTGCCAGCTCACCCCGCAGGGACTCCTCCTACGAGCAGTACTTC.

The V call is TRBV5-6, the J call TRBJ1-1; D remains unclear. The V end was cut by 7 bases, the J end by 0 bases, with 10 bases between. CDR1 and CDR2 (germline): SGHDT, YYEEEE. The CDR3 runs 13 residues. For the CDR3, the DNA is TGTGCCAGCCAGACGGCTATGAACACTGAAGCTTTCTTT. Its protein product is CASQTAMNTEAFF.

The chain carries TRBV19 and TRBJ1-5; D is unresolved. CDR1 is LNHDA and CDR2 is SQIVND in the germline V gene (reference sequence). The CDR3 length is 15 residues. With 0 bases removed from V and 1 base from J, the gap between germline ends came to 7 bases. The CDR3 region is CASSIDSTSNQPQHF. DNA of the CDR3: TGTGCCAGTAGTATAGACTCTACAAGCAATCAGCCCCAGCATTTT.

This chain joins TRBV27 and TRBJ2-3, with 9 bases aligning to TRBD2. The length of the CDR3 is 15 residues. V was pared by 5 bases and J by 6 bases, with 9 bases of the junction left unmatched. Germline loops: CDR1 MNHEY, CDR2 SMNVEV (reference sequence). DNA of the CDR3: TGTGCCAGCAGTGCCCCGGGACTAGCAACGGATACGCAGTATTTT. This translates into CASSAPGLATDTQYF.

CDR3 DNA: TGTGCCACCAGCAGGCGGTCCGGGGAGCTGTTTTTT. It translates to CATSRRSGELFF. This chain links TRBV15 with TRBJ2-2; D is unresolved. Germline V gene sequence: CDR1 LNHNV, CDR2 YYDKDF (reference sequence). V was trimmed by 3 bases and J by 6 bases, leaving 5 bases between them. The CDR3 length is 12 residues.

V gene TRBV5-6 combines with J gene TRBJ2-7; tentatively, D is TRBD1 (5 bases). The germline CDR1 and CDR2 sequences are SGHDT and YYEEEE. The CDR3 loop spans 13 amino acids. Trimming pared 0 bases from V and 2 bases from J, leaving 6 bases between. Here the CDR3 DNA reads TGTGCCAGCAGCTTGGCAGGGACCTACGAGCAGTACTTC. Its protein is CASSLAGTYEQYF.

The chain recombines TRBV10-3 with TRBJ2-5; D is perhaps TRBD2 (6 bases). Trimming removed 4 bases at V and 4 bases at J, with 7 bases between. The germline CDR1 and CDR2 sequences are ENHRY and SYGVKD. The CDR3 is 12 residues long. CDR3 coding DNA: TGTGCCATCAGTGTCGGGGGAGAGACCCAGTACTTC. The encoded protein is CAISVGGETQYF.

The CDR3 spells CASSSDRGFPTQETQYF. DNA for the CDR3: TGCGCCAGCAGCTCCGACAGGGGCTTTCCCACCCAAGAGACCCAGTACTTC. V usage is TRBV5-1 and J usage is TRBJ2-5; 8 positions agree with TRBD1. The length of the CDR3 is 17 residues. V lost 3 bases to trimming and J lost 1 base; unmatched junction nucleotides: 11. Germline values: CDR1 SGHRS, CDR2 YFSETQ.

This clone was seen once. This chain connects TRBV4-1 to TRBJ2-1; maybe TRBD2 (7 bases). Germline CDR1 reads MGHRA; CDR2 reads YSYEKL. Trimming removed 4 bases at V and 4 bases at J, with 23 bases between. This CDR3 has 18 amino acids. The CDR3 reads CASSPTLGASGDYNEQFF. Here the CDR3 DNA reads TGCGCCAGCAGCCCCACTCTGGGGGCTAGCGGAGATTACAATGAGCAGTTCTTC.

V gene TRBV30 combines with J gene TRBJ1-4, with 10 bases aligning to TRBD1. V trimming: 1 base; J trimming: 15 bases; junction bases outside the gene matches: 5. Germline CDR1 reads GTSNPN; CDR2 reads SVGIG (reference sequence). The CDR3 consists of 12 residues. CDR3 nucleotides: TGTGCCTGGAGTGCTCCCGGACAGGGGGTGTTTTTT. Amino acid sequence: CAWSAPGQGVFF. Drawing the rest from reference TRBV30 and TRBJ1-4, the complete variable domain is SQTIHQWPATLVQPVGSPLSLECTVEGTSNPNLYWYRQAAGRGLQLLFYSVGIGQISSEVPQNLSASRPQDRQFILSSKKLLLSDSGFYLCAWSAPGQGVFFGSGTQLSVL.

The chain uses TRBV29-1 and TRBJ1-4, with 7 bases matching TRBD1. Germline loops: CDR1 SQVTM, CDR2 ANQGSEA. The CDR3 has 13 amino acids. Losses at the gene ends were 6 bases for V and 5 bases for J; bases not matched to a gene: 6. The CDR3 is CSVAGGGNEKLFF. DNA for the CDR3: TGCAGCGTCGCAGGGGGAGGAAATGAAAAACTGTTTTTT.

This chain uses TRBV5-4 with TRBJ2-1; 11 bases agree with TRBD2. The ends lost 4 bases at V and 0 bases at J; junction bases unmatched: 6. CDR1 SGHNT and CDR2 YYREEE come from the germline V gene (reference sequence). This CDR3 region has 17 residues. DNA for the CDR3: TGTGCCAGCAGCCTCGGGACTAGCGGAAGCTCCTACAATGAGCAGTTCTTC. Protein: CASSLGTSGSSYNEQFF.

This chain links TRBV30 with TRBJ1-2; maybe TRBD1 (5 bases). Germline V gene data show CDR1 as GTSNPN and CDR2 as SVGIG (reference sequence). The CDR3 has 11 residues. Trimming left V 5 bases short and J 7 bases short, with 11 bases between. Here the CDR3 reads CAWRLGGGYTF. CDR3 sequence (DNA): TGTGCCTGGCGCTTGGGGGGTGGCTACACCTTC. Full variable domain (remainder filled in from reference TRBV30 and TRBJ1-2): SQTIHQWPATLVQPVGSPLSLECTVEGTSNPNLYWYRQAAGRGLQLLFYSVGIGQISSEVPQNLSASRPQDRQFILSSKKLLLSDSGFYLCAWRLGGGYTFGSGTRLTVV.

This chain uses TRBV7-2 with TRBJ2-1; D could derive from TRBD1 or TRBD2 (5 bases each). CDR3 size: 14 residues. The germline V gene encodes CDR1 SGHTA and CDR2 FQGNSA. V was clipped by 3 bases and J by 4 bases, with 10 bases between them. The CDR3 region has the DNA TGTGCCAGCAGCTTTCCGGGACCATACAATGAGCAGTTCTTC. Its protein product is CASSFPGPYNEQFF.

V gene TRBV6-1 combines with J gene TRBJ2-1; D call uncertain. V gave up 7 bases and J gave up 8 bases, with 18 bases separating them. The CDR3 spans 14 residues. Looked up from germline, CDR1 is MNHNS and CDR2 is SASEGT. CDR3 residues: CASTFEAGLHEQFF. The CDR3 region has the DNA TGTGCCAGCACCTTCGAGGCAGGTCTCCATGAGCAGTTCTTC.